The 30 T cell receptor beta chains presented below share a single source sample, sequenced in a study of CD8+ T cells in alopecia areata. RNA was isolated and reverse transcribed to cDNA, the sequencing template. Assay used: immunoSEQ multiplex PCR; TCRdb lists only in-frame clones, some missing. Of roughly 250,000 clones listed, roughly two thirds are singletons. This specimen was CD4+ T cells sorted from blood, taken at week 0. The receptor set was obtained from a human donor with alopecia areata.

This chain joins TRBV30 and TRBJ1-3; D possibly corresponds to TRBD1 (5 bases). CDR1 is GTSNPN, CDR2 SVGIG, per germline (reference sequence). This CDR3 comprises 13 residues. The V end lost 2 bases, the J end lost 4 bases, and 9 bases lay between the germline ends. CDR3 coding DNA: TGTGCCTGGAGTACGGGGGTAGGAAACACCATATATTTT. As protein: CAWSTGVGNTIYF.

This clone appeared a few times. This chain connects TRBV7-9 to TRBJ2-3; tentative D call: TRBD2 (7 bases). V gave up 2 bases and J gave up 2 bases, with 14 bases separating them. This CDR3 is built from 16 residues. CDR1 is SEHNR, CDR2 FQNEAQ, per germline (reference sequence). CDR3 region: CASSLRRGGPTDTQYF. Written as DNA, the CDR3 is TGTGCCAGCAGCTTAAGGCGCGGGGGCCCCACAGATACGCAGTATTTT.

The chain couples TRBV7-9 to TRBJ1-6; D not resolved. The CDR3 runs to 12 residues. Trimming cost V 5 bases and J 11 bases, with 10 bases left between them. Per germline, CDR1 SEHNR and CDR2 FQNEAQ (reference sequence). In DNA form, the CDR3 reads TGTGCCAGCAGCACCGGCGTGGCACCCCTCCACTTT. Translating gives CASSTGVAPLHF.

V is TRBV10-3 and J is TRBJ2-7; D tentatively reads TRBD1 or TRBD2 (6 bases each). This CDR3 is 14 amino acids long. Deletions cut 0 bases from V and 7 bases from J, with 13 bases between. In germline, CDR1 is ENHRY, CDR2 SYGVKD. The CDR3 DNA sequence: TGTGCCATCAGTGAGTCCCACGGGGGCTCGGAGCAGTACTTC. This gives the protein CAISESHGGSEQYF.

The chain recombines TRBV9 with TRBJ1-3; possible D gene TRBD1, 6 bases. The CDR3 is 14 residues long. Germline lookup yields CDR1 SGDLS and CDR2 YYNGEE. V shed 2 bases and J shed 4 bases, with 10 bases lying between them. The CDR3 nucleotides are TGTGCCAGCAGCGTGGCAGGGGCCGGAAACACCATATATTTT. It translates to CASSVAGAGNTIYF.

In nucleotides, the CDR3 is TGTGCCAGCAGCTTAAAAGGGGGTTTCGCCTACGAGCAGTACTTC. This gives the protein CASSLKGGFAYEQYF. The chain uses TRBV11-2 and TRBJ2-7, with TRBD1 as a possible D gene (6 bases). V was trimmed by 2 bases and J by 2 bases, leaving 13 bases between them. The CDR3 covers 15 residues. The germline CDR1 and CDR2 sequences are SGHAT and FQNNGV.

The chain combines TRBV25-1 with TRBJ2-7; 10 bases line up with TRBD1. Trimming took 4 bases from V and 4 from J; bases not matched to a gene: 4. CDR3 size: 14 residues. Germline lookup yields CDR1 MGHDK and CDR2 SYGVNS. CDR3 in DNA: TGTGCCAGCAGTGGGGGACAGGGGATGTACGAGCAGTACTTC. Translating it yields CASSGGQGMYEQYF.

The rearrangement links TRBV30 to TRBJ1-1; TRBD1 agrees at 7 bases. V dropped 7 bases and J dropped 7; count of bases not matched to a gene: 6. This CDR3 region has 11 residues. The germline gives CDR1 GTSNPN, CDR2 SVGIG (reference sequence). The CDR3 DNA sequence: TGTGCCTACCTACAGGGGAATGAAGCTTTCTTT. This translates into CAYLQGNEAFF.

The chain links TRBV7-3 to TRBJ1-2; D gene ambiguous. Trimming stripped 8 bases from V and 7 bases from J, with 20 bases between. Germline V gives CDR1 SGHTA, CDR2 FQGTGA. The CDR3 spans 14 residues. CDR3 loop: CASRPGPLEGGYTF. The CDR3 coding sequence is TGTGCCAGCCGACCGGGCCCTCTAGAAGGTGGCTACACCTTC.

Notes on this clone: Other DNA variants within this sample encode the same CDR3. The CDR3 nucleotides are TGTGCCAGCAGTGAAAGGGACGCCCCGCTGGTAGGGACCCAGTACTTC. Translation gives CASSERDAPLVGTQYF. The V call is TRBV9, the J call TRBJ2-5, with D perhaps assigned TRBD1 or TRBD2 (5 bases each). Trimming shortened V by 5 bases and J by 7 bases, and 24 bases separated the two germline ends. The CDR3 runs to 16 residues. Germline CDR1 and CDR2: SGDLS and YYNGEE.

The J gene is TRBJ1-5, the V gene TRBV7-9; 10 nucleotides match TRBD1. Germline V gene data show CDR1 as SEHNR and CDR2 as FQNEAQ (reference sequence). After removal of 5 bases from V and 3 bases from J, the junction contained 7 bases not matched to a gene. This CDR3 has 16 residues. CDR3 region: CASSPGTGASNQPQHF. DNA for the CDR3: TGTGCCAGCAGCCCCGGGACAGGGGCCTCCAATCAGCCCCAGCATTTT.

This clone was recorded a few times. CDR3 sequence: CASSRDGGTGELFF. CDR3 sequence (DNA): TGCGCCAGCAGCAGGGACGGGGGCACCGGGGAGCTGTTTTTT. V and J are TRBV5-1 and TRBJ2-2; weak D call: TRBD2 (6 bases). This CDR3 has 14 residues. The V end was cut by 4 bases, the J end by 4 bases, with 11 bases between. The germline V gene encodes CDR1 SGHRS and CDR2 YFSETQ.

This chain joins TRBV29-1 and TRBJ1-1; tentative D call: TRBD1 (5 bases). V dropped 4 bases and J dropped 5 bases, with 14 bases sitting between them. In germline, CDR1 is SQVTM, CDR2 ANQGSEA. The CDR3 is 13 amino acids. CDR3 sequence reads: CSVVGAGGTEAFF. In nucleotides, the CDR3 is TGCAGCGTTGTCGGGGCAGGCGGGACTGAAGCTTTCTTT.

The chain employs TRBV21-1 and TRBJ1-2; the DNA was not compared with TRBD1, the D call given in the table. TRBV21-1 is an annotated pseudogene. The CDR3 runs 12 residues. The CDR3 sequence: CASSTSCSGYTF. DNA of the CDR3: TGTGCCAGCAGCACCAGTTGCTCCGGCTACACCTTC.

CDR3 DNA sequence: TGTGCCTGGGGGGACAGTCGGGAAAAACTGTTTTTT. This codes for CAWGDSREKLFF. The chain is built from TRBV30 and TRBJ1-4; 7 bases align to TRBD1. Germline V gives CDR1 GTSNPN, CDR2 SVGIG (reference sequence). V dropped 5 bases and J dropped 8; count of bases not matched to a gene: 5. CDR3 length: 12 residues.

This clone was counted ten times or more. The genes are TRBV7-2 and TRBJ1-1; the D is unclear. With 0 bases removed from V and 2 bases from J, the gap between germline ends came to 4 bases. The CDR3 sequence is 13 residues long. Germline values: CDR1 SGHTA, CDR2 FQGNSA. The CDR3 region is CASSLATNTEAFF. In nucleotides, the CDR3 is TGTGCCAGCAGCTTAGCGACCAACACTGAAGCTTTCTTT.

The chain joins TRBV6-5 to TRBJ2-7; 9 bases match TRBD1. After removal of 6 bases from V and 2 bases from J, the junction contained 5 bases not matched to a gene. The CDR3 totals 14 residues. Germline lookup yields CDR1 MNHEY and CDR2 SVGAGI. This CDR3 is CASRYGQGTYEQYF. The CDR3 nucleotides read TGTGCCAGCAGGTACGGACAGGGGACCTACGAGCAGTACTTC.

The CDR3 protein is CSVVGRQTYEQYF. The CDR3 DNA is TGCAGCGTTGTAGGTCGACAGACCTACGAGCAGTACTTC. This chain joins TRBV29-1 and TRBJ2-7, with D possibly TRBD1 on 5 matching bases. CDR3 length equals 13 residues. Germline V gene lookup returns CDR1 SQVTM and CDR2 ANQGSEA. Trimming took off 4 bases at V and 2 bases at J, with 12 bases between the two ends.

The CDR3 DNA follows: TGTGCCAGCAGCGTAGATTTAGGGGAGCAGTTCTTC. This translates into CASSVDLGEQFF. The chain carries TRBV9 and TRBJ2-1; D is unclear. This CDR3 spans 12 amino acids. The germline CDR1 and CDR2 sequences are SGDLS and YYNGEE. V was clipped by 0 bases and J by 10 bases, with 8 bases between them.

This chain uses TRBV29-1 with TRBJ1-5; 7 bases are shared with TRBD1. This CDR3 spans 12 amino acids. Germline CDR1 is SQVTM and CDR2 is ANQGSEA. Unmatched junction bases numbered 4, after V lost 7 bases and J lost 4 bases. CDR3 in amino acids: CSAGGVNQPQHF. The CDR3 DNA follows: TGCAGCGCAGGGGGGGTAAATCAGCCCCAGCATTTT.

The chain has TRBV29-1 and TRBJ2-3, with unresolved D. Germline V gene lookup returns CDR1 SQVTM and CDR2 ANQGSEA. V gave up 4 bases and J gave up 2 bases, with 10 bases separating them. CDR3 length equals 13 residues. CDR3: CSVVQLLTDTQYF. In nucleotides, the CDR3 is TGCAGCGTTGTTCAACTACTCACAGATACGCAGTATTTT.

In its sample, this clone was seen once. The gene calls are TRBV7-8 and TRBJ2-5; D is unclear. The CDR3 consists of 14 residues. V dropped 5 bases and J dropped 3 bases, with 13 bases sitting between them. Per the germline V gene, CDR1 is SGHVS and CDR2 is FQNEAQ. The CDR3 DNA follows: TGTGCCAGCAGCCCCCGCAGTGGGGAAGAGACCCAGTACTTC. This encodes CASSPRSGEETQYF.

The rearrangement joins TRBV30 to TRBJ1-1, with D tentatively TRBD1 (6 bases). The CDR3 contains 15 residues. Germline CDR1 GTSNPN, CDR2 SVGIG (reference sequence). The V and J ends lost 0 bases and 5 bases respectively, with 16 bases between them. This CDR3 is CAWSVARGERTEAFF. The CDR3 nucleotides are TGTGCCTGGAGTGTAGCCAGGGGAGAGCGGACTGAAGCTTTCTTT.

This chain links TRBV30 with TRBJ2-3; 11 bases fit TRBD2. The CDR3 contains 14 residues. Germline V gene lookup returns CDR1 GTSNPN and CDR2 SVGIG (reference sequence). V shed 8 bases and J 4 bases; nucleotides not matched to a gene: 8. CDR3 nucleotides: TGTGCCGGGATAGCGGGGGGGCATGCAGATACGCAGTATTTT. It specifies CAGIAGGHADTQYF. The full variable domain, in which reference TRBV30 and TRBJ2-3 provide the parts outside the CDR3, is SQTIHQWPATLVQPVGSPLSLECTVEGTSNPNLYWYRQAAGRGLQLLFYSVGIGQISSEVPQNLSASRPQDRQFILSSKKLLLSDSGFYLCAGIAGGHADTQYFGPGTRLTVL.

As to this clone: The junction departs from germline at one end; a sequencing error may be responsible. J is TRBJ2-6 and V is TRBV5-1; 7 bases line up with TRBD2. Germline CDR1 is SGHRS and CDR2 is YFSETQ. CDR3 length equals 17 residues. CDR3 region: CASTLWGGLSGANVLTF. Here the CDR3 DNA reads TGCGCCAGCACCTTGTGGGGAGGGCTCTCTGGGGCCAACGTCCTGACTTTC.

V gene TRBV30 combines with J gene TRBJ1-2; D ambiguous. This CDR3 region has 14 residues. The V end was cut by 2 bases, the J end by 7 bases, with 17 bases between. The germline CDR1 and CDR2 sequences are GTSNPN and SVGIG (reference sequence). In DNA form, the CDR3 reads TGTGCCTGGAGTCCACCGGGGAGGCAGAGTGGCTACACCTTC. It translates to CAWSPPGRQSGYTF.

This chain uses TRBV19 with TRBJ2-2; TRBD1 might be the D (6 bases). The CDR3 covers 16 residues. Germline V gives CDR1 LNHDA, CDR2 SQIVND (reference sequence). Trimming pared 5 bases from V and 0 bases from J, leaving 13 bases between. CDR3 DNA sequence: TGTGCCAGTAGTGTGTTTGGGGGCGCGAACACCGGGGAGCTGTTTTTT. It codes for CASSVFGGANTGELFF.

V is TRBV9 and J is TRBJ2-3; D gene uncertain. This CDR3 region has 14 residues. The V gene lost 1 base and the J gene lost 3 bases, with 9 bases spanning the gap. Germline CDR1 and CDR2: SGDLS and YYNGEE. CDR3 DNA: TGTGCCAGCAGCGTATTAACGTCTACAGATACGCAGTATTTT. This codes for CASSVLTSTDTQYF.

This sequence joins TRBV5-6 and TRBJ2-5; D possibly corresponds to TRBD1 (5 bases). This CDR3 region has 13 residues. The germline V gene has CDR1 SGHDT and CDR2 YYEEEE. V dropped 2 bases and J dropped 2 bases, with 7 bases sitting between them. The CDR3 spells CASSFDRQETQYF. Written as DNA, the CDR3 is TGTGCCAGCAGCTTCGACAGACAAGAGACCCAGTACTTC.

The chain joins TRBV7-8 to TRBJ1-4; 7 bases align to TRBD1. The CDR3 runs to 13 residues. Trimming at V came to 0 bases and at J to 10 bases, leaving 2 bases not matched to a gene. The V gene's germline CDR1 is SGHVS and CDR2 FQNEAQ. CDR3 protein: CASSLATGVKLFF. CDR3 DNA sequence: TGTGCCAGCAGCTTAGCTACAGGGGTAAAACTGTTTTTT.